What follows are 18 T cell receptor beta chains derived from one specimen sequenced in a study of T cells in tumors after PD-1 blockade. Data came from immunoSEQ multiplex PCR; TCRdb stores just in-frame clones and leaves some out. The table has more than 11,000 clones, 80% to 85% seen once. Specimen: PBMCs, collected after anti-PD-1 treatment. These receptors originate from a human donor with basal cell carcinoma.

The V gene is TRBV5-4, the J gene TRBJ1-3; TRBD1 matches at 8 bases. The CDR3 loop spans 16 amino acids. Germline CDR1 and CDR2: SGHNT and YYREEE (reference sequence). V lost 4 bases, J lost 4 bases, and 10 bases stayed unmatched. CDR3 DNA sequence: TGTGCCAGCAGCAACCCCCAGGGGGCGACGGGAAACACCATATATTTT. The encoded protein is CASSNPQGATGNTIYF.

The chain has TRBV12-3 or TRBV12-4 and TRBJ1-5, with D tentatively TRBD1 (6 bases). Deletions cut 6 bases from V and 4 bases from J, with 7 bases between. The CDR3 runs 12 residues. The CDR3 DNA is TGTGCCAGCAGGACAGGAAATCAGCCCCAGCATTTT. It translates to CASRTGNQPQHF.

The J gene is TRBJ2-7, the V gene TRBV10-3, with D perhaps matching TRBD1 (5 bases). V gave up 5 bases and J gave up 0 bases, with 11 bases separating them. The germline CDR1 and CDR2 sequences are ENHRY and SYGVKD. This CDR3 comprises 14 residues. The CDR3 nucleotides read TGTGCCATCAGTAAAGACAGTAGCTCCTACGAGCAGTACTTC. Residues: CAISKDSSSYEQYF.

The gene calls are TRBV7-9 and TRBJ2-1, with D possibly being TRBD1 (6 bases). Trimming shortened V by 1 base and J by 1 base, and 8 bases separated the two germline ends. Per germline, CDR1 SEHNR and CDR2 FQNEAQ (reference sequence). The CDR3 loop spans 15 amino acids. The CDR3 sequence: CASSLVQGSYNEQFF. DNA for the CDR3: TGTGCCAGCAGCTTAGTCCAGGGGTCCTACAATGAGCAGTTCTTC.

V and J are TRBV27 and TRBJ1-6; the match to TRBD1 covers 9 bases. The CDR3 runs to 16 residues. Germline V gene data show CDR1 as MNHEY and CDR2 as SMNVEV (reference sequence). J was trimmed by 5 bases and V by 4 bases; bases with no gene match: 6. The CDR3 region is CASSSRTGANNSPLHF. The CDR3 DNA reads as TGTGCCAGCAGTTCCCGGACAGGGGCCAATAATTCACCCCTCCACTTT.

The V gene is TRBV2, the J gene TRBJ1-2; D call uncertain. The CDR3 runs to 12 residues. The germline V gene encodes CDR1 SNHLY and CDR2 FYNNEI. Trimming left V 7 bases short and J 5 bases short, with 11 bases between. The CDR3 spells CASTPGEYGYTF. The CDR3, as DNA: TGTGCCAGCACCCCCGGGGAATATGGCTACACCTTC.

This clone has only a few counts. CDR3 DNA sequence: TGTGCCAGCAGTGCGGATCCAACCGGGGAGCTGTTTTTT. Translated: CASSADPTGELFF. The rearrangement joins TRBV2 to TRBJ2-2; D ambiguous. Germline loops: CDR1 SNHLY, CDR2 FYNNEI. V lost 4 bases, J lost 5 bases, and 8 bases lay in between. The CDR3 runs 13 residues. The full variable domain, in which reference TRBV2 and TRBJ2-2 provide the parts outside the CDR3, is EPEVTQTPSHQVTQMGQEVILRCVPISNHLYFYWYRQILGQKVEFLVSFYNNEISEKSEIFDDQFSVERPDGSNFTLKIRSTKLEDSAMYFCASSADPTGELFFGEGSRLTVL.

The chain couples TRBV14 to TRBJ2-3; D is ambiguous. V lost 4 bases and J 2 bases, leaving 7 bases between the germline ends. Germline loops: CDR1 SGHDN, CDR2 FVKESK. The CDR3 extends over 13 amino acids. CDR3 DNA sequence: TGTGCCAGCAGCCTCAGACTCACAGATACGCAGTATTTT. Its translation: CASSLRLTDTQYF.

The V and J genes are TRBV5-6 and TRBJ1-3; 7 positions agree with TRBD1. CDR3 length: 14 amino acids. V was pared by 4 bases and J by 4 bases, with 5 bases of the junction left unmatched. Germline V gene data show CDR1 as SGHDT and CDR2 as YYEEEE. The CDR3 here is CASSRDSLGNTIYF. In DNA, the CDR3 is TGTGCCAGCAGCCGGGACAGTCTCGGAAACACCATATATTTT.

V and J are TRBV4-2 and TRBJ2-7, with TRBD2 matching over 8 bases. Germline V CDR1 and CDR2: LGHNA, YNFKEQ. Unmatched junction bases numbered 6, after V lost 0 bases and J lost 5 bases. This CDR3 spans 15 amino acids. The CDR3 loop reads CASSQEQREFDEQYF. In DNA, the CDR3 is TGTGCCAGCAGCCAAGAGCAGCGGGAGTTCGACGAGCAGTACTTC.

The chain joins TRBV9 to TRBJ2-2; 9 bases fit TRBD2. Trimming removed 0 bases from V and 4 bases from J; junction bases left unmatched: 4. From germline, CDR1 is SGDLS and CDR2 YYNGEE. CDR3 length equals 16 residues. The CDR3 protein is CASSVVAGGPTGELFF. Here the CDR3 DNA reads TGTGCCAGCAGCGTAGTTGCGGGGGGGCCCACCGGGGAGCTGTTTTTT.

This chain links TRBV27 with TRBJ1-2; no clear D. V lost 3 bases and J lost 8, with 16 bases in between. CDR1 is MNHEY, CDR2 SMNVEV, per germline (reference sequence). There are 14 residues in the CDR3. CDR3: CASSFSGETLGYTF. DNA of the CDR3: TGTGCCAGCAGTTTTAGCGGCGAGACCTTAGGCTACACCTTC.

This clone has just a few counts. The V and J genes are TRBV27 and TRBJ2-5; D may match TRBD1 or TRBD2 (6 bases each). The CDR3 covers 14 residues. The germline V gene encodes CDR1 MNHEY and CDR2 SMNVEV (reference sequence). The V and J ends lost 6 bases and 5 bases respectively, with 16 bases between them. The CDR3 coding sequence is TGTGCCAGCAGGGGGGGCCTATCCGGGGAGACCCAGTACTTC. This encodes CASRGGLSGETQYF.

V usage is TRBV5-4 and J usage is TRBJ2-3; no clear D gene. Trimming cost V 2 bases and J 2 bases, with 9 bases left between them. Per germline, CDR1 SGHNT and CDR2 YYREEE (reference sequence). The CDR3 is 14 residues long. CDR3 sequence: CASSFSSYTDTQYF. The DNA for the CDR3 is TGTGCCAGCAGCTTCAGTTCTTACACAGATACGCAGTATTTT.

This rearrangement joins TRBV21-1 to TRBJ2-1; the tabulated D call, TRBD1, remains unverified against the DNA. TRBV21-1 is annotated as a pseudogene. This CDR3 region has 13 residues. The DNA of the CDR3 is TGTGCCAGCAGCAAAGGCAGGGGGTTGGACCAGTTCTTC. Encoded protein: CASSKGRGLDQFF.

V and J are TRBV12-3 or TRBV12-4 and TRBJ1-6; D uncertain. The CDR3 sequence is 13 residues long. Trimming stripped 0 bases from V and 8 bases from J, with 5 bases between. The CDR3 reads CASSLARHSPLHF. Written as DNA, the CDR3 is TGTGCCAGCAGTTTAGCGCGGCATTCACCCCTCCACTTT.

The rearrangement joins TRBV5-4 to TRBJ1-1, with D perhaps TRBD1 (5 bases). This CDR3 contains 15 residues. The V and J ends lost 0 bases and 0 bases respectively, with 9 bases between them. CDR1 SGHNT and CDR2 YYREEE come from the germline V gene (reference sequence). The CDR3 loop is CASSLARALNTEAFF. DNA for the CDR3: TGTGCCAGCAGCTTGGCCAGGGCCTTGAACACTGAAGCTTTCTTT.

The chain links TRBV28 to TRBJ1-6; D unclear. CDR1 is MDHEN, CDR2 SYDVKM, per germline. With 5 bases removed from V and 6 bases from J, the gap between germline ends came to 11 bases. The CDR3 has 14 residues. The CDR3 coding sequence is TGTGCCAGCAGTCCTTCATCGGGTAATTCACCCCTCCACTTT. This sequence encodes CASSPSSGNSPLHF.